The next 6 T cell receptor beta chains were all read from a single sample in a study of blood T cell repertoires in COVID-19 (TCRdb year 2020). The method behind the library was the immunoSEQ multiplex PCR assay. TCRdb mirrors the immuneACCESS table, restricted to in-frame sequences. Some clones are absent from its copies; in checked studies, under half trace to an unresolved V gene, and the reason for the others is unknown. This sample is represented by 23,000 or so clones; around 86% of them were singletons. The top ten clonotypes cover more than 7% of the sample. The sequenced sample consisted of peripheral blood. These receptors originate from a man aged 50-60 years with active COVID-19.

V gene TRBV18 combines with J gene TRBJ1-6, with a possible D match to TRBD1 (6 bases). Trimming took off 6 bases at V and 0 bases at J, with 12 bases between the two ends. Germline CDR1 KGHSH, CDR2 LQKENI. This CDR3 has 16 amino acids. DNA of the CDR3: TGTGCCAGCTCTCTCACAGGGATCTCCTATAATTCACCCCTCCACTTT. Protein: CASSLTGISYNSPLHF.

This clone was counted only a few times. This chain uses TRBV2 with TRBJ2-4, with 12 bases aligning to TRBD2. The CDR3 has 15 amino acids. The junction had 9 bases not matched to a gene; V was cut back by 7 bases and J by 8 bases. CDR1 and CDR2 (germline): SNHLY, FYNNEI. DNA for the CDR3: TGTGCCAGCAAGGGACTAGCGGGCCCGGGGGACATTCAGTACTTC. Translation gives CASKGLAGPGDIQYF.

This chain links TRBV5-1 with TRBJ2-2, with 7 bases lining up with TRBD2. The J segment lost 3 bases and the V segment lost 3 bases, leaving 2 bases of the junction unmatched. Germline V CDR1 and CDR2: SGHRS, YFSETQ. The CDR3 length is 14 residues. The CDR3 nucleotides are TGCGCCAGCAGCTCCGGACTAGACACCGGGGAGCTGTTTTTT. Protein sequence: CASSSGLDTGELFF.

The chain joins TRBV10-1 to TRBJ2-3, with 11 bases identical to TRBD2. This CDR3 has 14 amino acids. Germline V lookup: CDR1 WNHNN, CDR2 SYGVQD (reference sequence). After removal of 11 bases from V and 4 bases from J, the junction contained 8 bases not matched to a gene. CDR3 bases: TGCGCCGGAGCTAGCGGGGGGCCCCCAGATACGCAGTATTTT. Residues: CAGASGGPPDTQYF.

This chain joins TRBV5-6 and TRBJ1-1; 12 positions match TRBD1. The CDR3 is made up of 17 amino acids. CDR1 and CDR2 (germline): SGHDT, YYEEEE. Trimming removed 4 bases from V and 6 bases from J; junction bases left unmatched: 13. CDR3 amino acids: CASSRNGIRDRGPEAFF. In DNA, the CDR3 is TGTGCCAGCAGCCGAAATGGCATAAGGGACAGGGGGCCTGAAGCTTTCTTT.

V gene TRBV5-4 combines with J gene TRBJ2-7, with 8 bases aligning to TRBD2. The CDR3 runs 17 residues. CDR1 is SGHNT and CDR2 is YYREEE in the germline V gene (reference sequence). V shed 4 bases, J shed 3 bases, and the junction held 15 bases outside the gene matches. Written as DNA, the CDR3 is TGTGCCAGCAGCGATGATCCTGGGACTAGTTTACTCTACGAGCAGTACTTC. Amino acid sequence: CASSDDPGTSLLYEQYF. Filled out from reference TRBV5-4 and TRBJ2-7, the complete variable domain reads ETGVTQSPTHLIKTRGQQVTLRCSSQSGHNTVSWYQQALGQGPQFIFQYYREEENGRGNFPPRFSGLQFPNYSSELNVNALELDDSALYLCASSDDPGTSLLYEQYFGPGTRLTVT.